Below, 27 T cell receptor beta chains from the same sample are listed, as sequenced in a study of response to subunit inactivated influenza vaccine (dated by TCRdb to the late 2010s). Library prep was done by RT-PCR. Sequencing used an Illumina HiSeq 2500. In TCRdb, the public reads were trimmed at Q25 with fastp and aligned with MiXCR, with productive beta chains retained. Each record represents a unique CDR3 protein, reported with the most common genes and DNA among its rows. The sample records hundreds of thousands of distinct CDR3 sequences, approximately 17% of which are singletons. The ten largest clones capture about 11% of the sample. Specimen: PBMCs from blood, collected roughly 5 days after vaccination. These receptors were collected from a man between 50 and 59 years old who received an inactivated influenza vaccine. Donor details come from another sample of the same person, matched by shared clones.

This chain links TRBV12-3 or TRBV12-4 with TRBJ1-2; TRBD1 matches 7 bases. The CDR3 spans 13 residues. Trimming removed 5 bases from V and 7 bases from J; junction bases left unmatched: 7. The CDR3 loop is CASSQGGTGGYTF. The DNA of the CDR3 is TGTGCCAGCAGTCAAGGGGGCACCGGTGGCTACACCTTC.

The rearrangement links TRBV4-2 to TRBJ2-7; 9 bases match TRBD1. Trimming cost V 0 bases and J 4 bases; bases outside gene matches: 4. CDR3 length: 15 residues. CDR1 is LGHNA and CDR2 is YNFKEQ in the germline V gene. CDR3 sequence (DNA): TGTGCCAGCAGCCAAGAAGACAGGGGGTCTTACGAGCAGTACTTC. Translating it yields CASSQEDRGSYEQYF.

This sequence joins TRBV11-2 and TRBJ2-3, with TRBD2 as a possible D gene (5 bases). CDR3 size: 14 residues. Germline CDR1 reads SGHAT; CDR2 reads FQNNGV. The ends were cut back, 6 bases at V and 8 bases at J, with 18 bases in the middle. CDR3 sequence: CASSSTGFFSTQYF. As DNA, the CDR3 is TGTGCCAGCAGTTCGACGGGGTTTTTCTCTACGCAGTATTTT.

This clonotype was seen more than once but under ten times. J is TRBJ1-2 and V is TRBV5-4, with 9 bases identical to TRBD1. This CDR3 spans 16 amino acids. V gave up 4 bases and J gave up 3 bases; unmatched junction bases: 10. CDR1 and CDR2 from the germline V gene are SGHNT and YYREEE (reference sequence). The CDR3 bases are TGTGCCAGCAGCCCAACCGGACAGGGGCCCTACTATGGCTACACCTTC. As protein: CASSPTGQGPYYGYTF.

This clonotype was seen more than once but under ten times. The rearrangement joins TRBV20-1 to TRBJ2-5, with TRBD2 identical over 7 bases. Germline V lookup: CDR1 DFQATT, CDR2 SNEGSKA (reference sequence). V shed 3 bases, J shed 7 bases, and the junction held 11 bases outside the gene matches. This CDR3 has 14 amino acids. The CDR3 DNA sequence: TGCAGTGCTAGCGGTCCCAGCGGGGCGGGGACCCAGTACTTC. This translates into CSASGPSGAGTQYF.

This clonotype was seen only a few times. CDR3: CASSRTGASPLHF. DNA of the CDR3: TGTGCCAGCAGCCGGACAGGGGCCTCACCCCTCCACTTT. The chain joins TRBV7-2 to TRBJ1-6; 9 bases line up with TRBD1. There are 13 residues in the CDR3. Germline CDR1 SGHTA, CDR2 FQGNSA. The J segment lost 10 bases and the V segment lost 5 bases, leaving 3 bases of the junction unmatched.

Comment on this clonotype: This could be a read error, since a much larger clone is one nucleotide away. This chain links TRBV5-1 with TRBJ2-3, with D perhaps assigned TRBD1 or TRBD2 (7 bases each). Per germline, CDR1 SGHRS and CDR2 YFSETQ. The CDR3 loop spans 15 amino acids. This CDR3 is CASSSGQTSTDSQYF. CDR3 nucleotide sequence: TGCGCCAGCAGCTCGGGACAGACTAGCACAGATTCGCAGTATTTT.

A few counts support this clonotype. The chain employs TRBV9 and TRBJ2-7; D might be TRBD1 or TRBD2, each matching 5 bases. The CDR3 is made up of 15 amino acids. CDR1 is SGDLS and CDR2 is YYNGEE in the germline V gene. V lost 3 bases and J lost 6, with 19 bases in between. The CDR3 coding sequence is TGTGCCAGCAGCGCCTCCGGGACGGCGAGGGCCGAGCAGTACTTC. This encodes CASSASGTARAEQYF.

This clonotype was seen a handful of times. This sequence joins TRBV12-3 or TRBV12-4 and TRBJ2-2, with D possibly called TRBD1 or TRBD2 (5 bases each). With 6 bases removed from V and 9 bases from J, the gap between germline ends came to 20 bases. This CDR3 has 15 amino acids. For the CDR3, the DNA is TGTGCCAGCAGACCCGGGACGACCGCCAGCCGGGAGCTGTTTTTT. This translates into CASRPGTTASRELFF.

The genes are TRBV27 and TRBJ2-2; TRBD2 agrees at 8 bases. The CDR3 consists of 19 residues. In germline, CDR1 is MNHEY, CDR2 SMNVEV (reference sequence). V gave up 3 bases and J gave up 9 bases; unmatched junction bases: 21. The CDR3 here is CASSFDTGSAAGGRRELFF. Written as DNA, the CDR3 is TGTGCCAGCAGTTTTGACACGGGCTCGGCGGCGGGAGGCAGGCGGGAGCTGTTTTTT.

Only a few counts were recorded for this clonotype. The CDR3 region is CASLGGLGTGELFF. DNA for the CDR3: TGCGCCAGCCTGGGGGGGCTAGGCACCGGGGAGCTGTTTTTT. The gene calls are TRBV5-1 and TRBJ2-2; D might be TRBD2 (7 bases). V was cut by 7 bases and J by 4 bases, with 14 bases left in between. CDR1 and CDR2 from the germline V gene are SGHRS and YFSETQ. This CDR3 is 14 amino acids long.

This clonotype was picked up many times. This sequence joins TRBV20-1 and TRBJ2-5, with 9 bases aligning to TRBD2. The ends lost 3 bases at V and 4 bases at J; junction bases unmatched: 6. The CDR3 sequence is 14 residues long. Per germline, CDR1 DFQATT and CDR2 SNEGSKA (reference sequence). CDR3 in amino acids: CSAREGLARETQYF. The DNA for the CDR3 is TGCAGTGCTAGGGAAGGACTAGCGCGAGAGACCCAGTACTTC.

The V gene is TRBV15, the J gene TRBJ1-2, with D possibly matching TRBD1 (5 bases). This CDR3 spans 15 amino acids. The ends were cut back, 1 base at V and 8 bases at J, with 17 bases in the middle. Germline V CDR1 and CDR2: LNHNV, YYDKDF (reference sequence). CDR3 in amino acids: CATSRARGTVMGYTF. The CDR3 coding sequence is TGTGCCACCAGCAGAGCTCGGGGGACGGTAATGGGCTACACCTTC. Full variable domain (outside the CDR3, taken from reference TRBV15 and TRBJ1-2): DAMVIQNPRYQVTQFGKPVTLSCSQTLNHNVMYWYQQKSSQAPKLLFHYYDKDFNNEADTPDNFQSRRPNTSFCFLDIRSPGLGDTAMYLCATSRARGTVMGYTFGSGTRLTVV.

This chain links TRBV6-1 with TRBJ1-2; the D gene is possibly TRBD1 (5 bases). V gave up 9 bases and J gave up 4 bases, with 18 bases separating them. Germline lookup yields CDR1 MNHNS and CDR2 SASEGT. The CDR3 is 14 residues long. The CDR3 region is CARSPSGTVYGYTF. The CDR3, as DNA: TGTGCCAGGAGTCCCTCCGGGACGGTCTATGGCTACACCTTC.

Only a few counts were recorded for this clonotype. The chain carries TRBV5-1 and TRBJ1-5, with D perhaps matching TRBD1 (5 bases). Germline values: CDR1 SGHRS, CDR2 YFSETQ. V gave up 4 bases and J gave up 2 bases, with 13 bases separating them. This CDR3 comprises 15 residues. CDR3 in DNA: TGCGCCAGCAGCCAGTCAGGACAAGGCAATCAGCCCCAGCATTTT. It encodes CASSQSGQGNQPQHF.

This clonotype was recorded a few times. V gene TRBV20-1 combines with J gene TRBJ2-1; 8 bases match TRBD2. CDR3 length: 16 residues. V trimming: 6 bases; J trimming: 1 base; junction bases outside the gene matches: 11. Germline assignment: CDR1 DFQATT and CDR2 SNEGSKA (reference sequence). CDR3 bases: TGCAGTGCCCCCGGGGCGGGGGGAACTTCCTACAATGAGCAGTTCTTC. This codes for CSAPGAGGTSYNEQFF.

This clonotype appeared many times. The chain joins TRBV29-1 to TRBJ2-3; D is possibly TRBD2 (6 bases). CDR1 is SQVTM, CDR2 ANQGSEA, per germline. Trimming removed 7 bases at V and 4 bases at J, with 21 bases between. This CDR3 is built from 15 residues. This CDR3 is CSAYPRRAEADTQYF. The CDR3 region has the DNA TGCAGCGCCTACCCAAGGAGGGCTGAAGCAGATACGCAGTATTTT.

The sample holds many counts of this clonotype. The genes are TRBV12-3 or TRBV12-4 and TRBJ2-5; the D gene is possibly TRBD2 (5 bases). V dropped 3 bases and J dropped 7 bases, with 9 bases sitting between them. The CDR3 has 12 residues. CDR3 protein: CASSLLLGTQYF. DNA for the CDR3: TGTGCCAGCAGTTTGTTACTAGGGACCCAGTACTTC.

The V and J genes are TRBV30 and TRBJ2-7; D may correspond to TRBD1 or TRBD2 (5 bases each). Trimming removed 3 bases at V and 2 bases at J, with 14 bases between. This CDR3 is 14 amino acids long. Germline V lookup: CDR1 GTSNPN, CDR2 SVGIG (reference sequence). The CDR3 sequence: CAWRGRLGPYEQYF. CDR3 nucleotides: TGTGCCTGGAGGGGACGACTGGGGCCCTACGAGCAGTACTTC.

The chain uses TRBV28 and TRBJ2-3, with D maybe TRBD1 (5 bases). This CDR3 is 11 amino acids long. V dropped 9 bases and J dropped 5 bases, with 9 bases sitting between them. The V gene's germline CDR1 is MDHEN and CDR2 SYDVKM. The CDR3 reads CASSGLDTQYF. The DNA of the CDR3 is TGTGCCAGTTCAGGGTTAGATACGCAGTATTTT.

V gene TRBV20-1 combines with J gene TRBJ2-1; tentative D call: TRBD2 (7 bases). CDR1 is DFQATT, CDR2 SNEGSKA, per germline (reference sequence). CDR3 length: 14 residues. V dropped 3 bases and J dropped 4 bases, with 13 bases sitting between them. The CDR3 protein is CSARTGGGYNEQFF. In DNA, the CDR3 is TGCAGTGCTAGGACGGGGGGCGGGTACAATGAGCAGTTCTTC.

This clonotype was seen more than once but under ten times. V is TRBV20-1 and J is TRBJ2-2; D unclear. The CDR3 totals 13 residues. Germline CDR1 is DFQATT and CDR2 is SNEGSKA (reference sequence). The V end lost 3 bases, the J end lost 7 bases, and 12 bases lay between the germline ends. This chain's CDR3 is CSARGNIIGELFF. The DNA of the CDR3 is TGCAGTGCTAGGGGTAATATCATCGGGGAGCTGTTTTTT.

The CDR3 DNA is TGCGCCAGCAGCTTGGGACAGGGTAGAGGCGTCGCAGATACGCAGTATTTT. Translating it yields CASSLGQGRGVADTQYF. The chain couples TRBV5-1 to TRBJ2-3; 7 nucleotides align to TRBD1. The J segment lost 4 bases and the V segment lost 0 bases, leaving 11 bases of the junction unmatched. This CDR3 region has 17 residues. Germline V gene data show CDR1 as SGHRS and CDR2 as YFSETQ.

The chain has TRBV6-5 and TRBJ2-1; 8 positions match TRBD1. Germline CDR1 is MNHEY and CDR2 is SVGAGI. The trim removed 2 bases at V and 4 bases at J, leaving 4 bases unmatched. This CDR3 spans 15 amino acids. The CDR3 DNA reads as TGTGCCAGCAGTTACGGGACAGGCCCATACAATGAGCAGTTCTTC. Translated: CASSYGTGPYNEQFF.

The chain is built from TRBV19 and TRBJ2-1, with D perhaps given as TRBD1 or TRBD2 (5 bases each). The CDR3 contains 15 residues. The V gene lost 3 bases and the J gene lost 6 bases, with 15 bases spanning the gap. Per germline, CDR1 LNHDA and CDR2 SQIVND (reference sequence). The CDR3 loop reads CASSIGTRGSNEQFF. In nucleotides, the CDR3 is TGTGCCAGTAGTATTGGGACCCGGGGTTCCAATGAGCAGTTCTTC.

There are a few counts of this clonotype. The V gene is TRBV10-3, the J gene TRBJ2-2, with D uncertain. Germline CDR1 reads ENHRY; CDR2 reads SYGVKD. V lost 7 bases, J lost 2 bases, and 14 bases lay in between. The CDR3 has 15 amino acids. CDR3 nucleotides: TGTGCCATCACGAGTGGGCTTCCTAACACCGGGGAGCTGTTTTTT. It encodes CAITSGLPNTGELFF.

The CDR3 DNA reads as TGTGCCAGCAGCCCTGGGGTGGGGGGAGTTAACTATGGCTACACCTTC. This translates into CASSPGVGGVNYGYTF. The J gene is TRBJ1-2, the V gene TRBV7-2; D may be TRBD1 (5 bases). Trimming removed 5 bases from V and 1 base from J, with 17 bases in between. The CDR3 spans 16 residues. From germline, CDR1 is SGHTA and CDR2 FQGNSA.